These T cell receptor beta chains were read from a single sample in a study of beta chain features in type 1 diabetes. The assay was immunoSEQ multiplex PCR, and TCRdb's table has in-frame clones only and misses some. The sample includes 240,000 or so clones, 25% to 30% of them seen just once. Specimen: central memory CD4+ T cells from blood. These receptors came from a man aged 30 to 39 in good health. The CDR3 runs from the conserved cysteine through the conserved F or W. Fields, in order: clone size, D gene, J gene, V gene, CDR3 protein, CDR3 DNA. A D gene is named only where the DNA matches it firmly. A row's size may be missing; if present it is once, few, many or a size class.

-,-,TRBJ2-1,TRBV5-1,CASSPGAGSSYNEQFF,TGCGCCAGCAGCCCGGGGGCGGGGTCCTCCTACAATGAGCAGTTCTTC
-,-,TRBJ2-3,TRBV30,CAWSPPQITSTDTQYF,TGTGCCTGGAGTCCGCCACAGATCACTAGCACAGATACGCAGTATTTT
few,TRBD1,TRBJ2-7,TRBV30,CAWSARTGDEQYF,TGTGCCTGGAGTGCTCGGACAGGGGACGAGCAGTACTTC
-,-,TRBJ2-5,TRBV30,CAWRADQETQYF,TGTGCCTGGAGGGCCGATCAAGAGACCCAGTACTTC
-,TRBD1,TRBJ2-3,TRBV5-6,CASSPGGAGDTQYF,TGTGCCAGCTCACCAGGGGGCGCGGGAGATACGCAGTATTTT
-,-,TRBJ2-2,TRBV4-1,CASSQVYTGELFF,TGCGCCAGCAGCCAAGTCTACACCGGGGAGCTGTTTTTT
few,-,TRBJ2-5,TRBV10-3,CAISRDLGESQYF,TGTGCCATCAGTAGGGACCTCGGGGAGTCCCAGTACTTC
-,-,TRBJ1-4,TRBV30,CAWRPRGGNEKLFF,TGTGCCTGGAGACCCAGGGGAGGGAATGAAAAACTGTTTTTT
few,TRBD2,TRBJ2-3,TRBV30,CAWSRASGAISTDTQYF,TGTGCCTGGAGTAGGGCTAGCGGGGCCATCAGCACAGATACGCAGTATTTT
-,-,TRBJ1-1,TRBV5-6,CASSGGRNTEAFF,TGTGCCAGCAGCGGAGGGCGGAACACTGAAGCTTTCTTT
few,TRBD1,TRBJ2-3,TRBV28,CASRGGDRGIDTQYF,TGTGCCAGCAGGGGAGGGGACAGGGGAATAGATACGCAGTATTTT
-,-,TRBJ2-7,TRBV14,CASSLGALEQYF,TGTGCCAGCAGCCTCGGTGCGCTAGAGCAGTACTTC
many,-,TRBJ2-5,TRBV30,CAWSAGVGSETQYF,TGTGCCTGGAGCGCAGGGGTCGGTAGCGAGACCCAGTACTTC
few,-,TRBJ1-1,TRBV7-2,CASSPQGVGTEAFF,TGTGCCAGCAGCCCCCAGGGCGTGGGCACTGAAGCTTTCTTT
few,-,TRBJ2-3,TRBV19,CASTGIADTQYF,TGTGCCAGTACCGGGATCGCAGATACGCAGTATTTT
few,-,TRBJ1-2,TRBV30,CAWSPQSYGYTF,TGTGCCTGGAGTCCCCAGTCCTATGGCTACACCTTC
-,-,TRBJ1-1,TRBV15,CATSPQQWGHTEAFF,TGTGCCACCAGCCCCCAACAATGGGGCCACACTGAAGCTTTCTTT
-,-,TRBJ2-2,TRBV30,CAWSVLYAPSGGELFF,TGTGCCTGGAGTGTCCTATATGCGCCCTCCGGCGGGGAGCTGTTTTTT
few,-,TRBJ1-1,TRBV30,CAWSRGQLTEAFF,TGTGCCTGGAGTCGGGGGCAGCTCACTGAAGCTTTCTTT
few,-,TRBJ1-1,TRBV4-1,CASSLEGGPRAFF,TGCGCCAGCAGCCTTGAAGGAGGGCCCCGGGCTTTCTTT
few,-,TRBJ1-1,TRBV29-1,CSVLGATNTEAFF,TGCAGCGTTCTCGGGGCCACGAACACTGAAGCTTTCTTT
-,TRBD1,TRBJ2-7,TRBV29-1,CSGGTGANEQYF,TGCAGCGGGGGGACAGGGGCCAACGAGCAGTACTTC
few,TRBD1,TRBJ2-1,TRBV27,CASSPRQGSTFF,TGTGCCAGCAGCCCTCGACAGGGATCTACGTTCTTC
-,-,TRBJ2-5,TRBV9,CASSVLPPIAPENCTEETQYF,TGTGCCAGCAGCGTCCTCCCTCCGATCGCGCCTGAGAACTGCACTGAAGAGACCCAGTACTTC
-,-,TRBJ1-6,TRBV2,CASSGELRASPLHF,TGTGCCAGCAGTGGCGAGCTTAGAGCCTCACCCCTCCACTTT
-,-,TRBJ2-3,TRBV7-7,CASSSGISSTDTQYF,TGTGCCAGCAGCTCGGGGATCTCTAGCACAGATACGCAGTATTTT
-,-,TRBJ2-3,TRBV5-1,CASSLSDTLGTDTQYF,TGCGCCAGCAGCTTGTCAGACACCCTTGGCACAGATACGCAGTATTTT
-,-,TRBJ1-1,TRBV25-1,CASRATGPETEAFF,TGTGCCAGCAGGGCCACAGGGCCTGAGACTGAAGCTTTCTTT
few,-,TRBJ2-5,TRBV5-1,CASSNPGGAPETQYF,TGCGCCAGCAGCAACCCAGGTGGGGCACCAGAGACCCAGTACTTC
few,-,TRBJ2-6,TRBV29-1,CSVEKGSTGANVLTF,TGCAGCGTTGAAAAGGGGTCGACTGGGGCCAACGTCCTGACTTTC
few,TRBD1,TRBJ2-6,TRBV28,CASSEGGTGGFGANVLTF,TGTGCCAGCAGCGAGGGTGGGACAGGGGGCTTCGGGGCCAACGTCCTGACTTTC
-,-,TRBJ2-1,TRBV28,CASRVAGQGEYNEQFF,TGTGCCAGCAGGGTAGCGGGACAGGGCGAGTACAATGAGCAGTTCTTC
-,TRBD2,TRBJ2-1,TRBV28,CASRPGTSGRGNEQFF,TGTGCCAGCAGGCCCGGGACTAGCGGGAGGGGCAATGAGCAGTTCTTC
few,TRBD1,TRBJ1-5,TRBV5-1,CASSLNPGQGQTQHF,TGCGCCAGCAGCTTGAATCCGGGACAGGGCCAGACCCAGCATTTT
-,-,TRBJ2-3,TRBV6-5,CASSYSNGPPDTQYF,TGTGCCAGCAGTTACTCGAACGGCCCCCCGGATACGCAGTATTTT
-,-,TRBJ2-5,TRBV18,CASSPDYFRETQYF,TGTGCCAGCTCACCAGACTACTTCAGAGAGACCCAGTACTTC
-,-,TRBJ2-7,TRBV5-1,CASSGTTGVFSYEQYF,TGCGCCAGCAGCGGTACCACGGGGGTTTTCTCCTACGAGCAGTACTTC
-,TRBD1,TRBJ2-2,TRBV29-1,CSVARGLDGELFF,TGCAGCGTTGCCAGGGGGCTCGACGGGGAGCTGTTTTTT
few,TRBD1,TRBJ2-2,TRBV10-3,CAISEGDRNTGELFF,TGTGCCATCAGTGAGGGGGACAGGAACACCGGGGAGCTGTTTTTT
-,TRBD1,TRBJ2-1,TRBV5-4,CASSVGQGVYNEQFF,TGTGCCAGCAGCGTCGGACAGGGTGTGTACAATGAGCAGTTCTTC
-,-,TRBJ1-1,TRBV10-3,CAITRQLENTEAFF,TGTGCCATCACCAGACAACTCGAGAACACTGAAGCTTTCTTT
-,-,TRBJ2-5,TRBV30,CAWSDLEGTQYF,TGTGCCTGGAGTGATTTAGAGGGGACCCAGTACTTC
-,-,TRBJ2-1,TRBV9,CASSVDSGSSYNEQFF,TGTGCCAGCAGCGTAGATTCCGGCAGCTCCTACAATGAGCAGTTCTTC
-,TRBD2,TRBJ2-6,TRBV6-5,CASSEPSGHLTF,TGTGCCAGCAGTGAGCCTAGCGGCCACCTGACTTTC
-,TRBD1,TRBJ2-7,TRBV7-9,CASSSGTGIQYF,TGTGCCAGCAGCTCCGGGACAGGGATACAGTACTTC
few,TRBD2,TRBJ2-5,TRBV29-1,CSVEPGGETQYF,TGCAGCGTTGAGCCGGGGGGGGAGACCCAGTACTTC